This T cell receptor (beta chain) was sequenced for a study of cytomegalovirus exposure and HLA in healthy donors. Points from the study as a whole: Previously analyzed data showed that most TCR beta V segments were productive at a frequency of about 90% or about 30%. The study recorded 150 to 200 TCR beta chains that were cytomegalovirus-associated. High specificity and sensitivity for cytomegalovirus status were reported for the classifier.

Use of 60 Vbeta and 13 Jbeta primers characterized the PCR. TCRdb's table, derived via immunoSEQ multiplex PCR, lists solely in-frame clones and lacks some. This sample yields 100,000 to 150,000 clones, of which 75% to 85% are seen a single time; roughly 10% belongs to the top ten. Germline CDR1 is MNHNS and CDR2 is SASEGT. This CDR3 region has 15 residues. V lost 8 bases and J lost 5; bases outside the gene matches: 11. This clone was seen a few times. Its antigen is as yet unknown. Specimen: PBMCs. This sequence originates from a woman between 50 and 59 years old in good health and CMV-seropositive. The rearrangement links TRBV6-1 to TRBJ1-5; 8 bases fit TRBD1. CDR3 sequence: CASRTTDRGYQPQHF. In nucleotides, the CDR3 is TGTGCCAGCCGGACGACAGACAGGGGATATCAGCCCCAGCATTTT.